One sample yielded the 28 T cell receptor beta chains listed below, sequenced in a study of cytomegalovirus exposure and HLA in healthy donors. The data were produced by immunoSEQ multiplex PCR, yet TCRdb's version contains in-frame clones alone and is incomplete. Here the sample spans about 360,000 clones, roughly 89% being singletons. The sequencing input was PBMCs. These receptors came from a woman aged 18 to 35 in good health and CMV-seronegative.

The rearrangement links TRBV13 to TRBJ2-1; D is undetermined. Trimming pared 5 bases from V and 4 bases from J, leaving 12 bases between. CDR1 is PRHDT and CDR2 is FYEKMQ in the germline V gene (reference sequence). This CDR3 is 14 amino acids long. DNA for the CDR3: TGTGCCAGCAGCGCCCGGCAGGTTTACAATGAGCAGTTCTTC. This sequence encodes CASSARQVYNEQFF.

J is TRBJ1-5 and V is TRBV15; D gene unclear. Trimming shortened V by 0 bases and J by 1 base, and 10 bases separated the two germline ends. The CDR3 runs 16 residues. The germline CDR1 and CDR2 sequences are LNHNV and YYDKDF (reference sequence). The CDR3 sequence: CATSRDMAGSNQPQHF. CDR3 sequence (DNA): TGTGCCACCAGCAGAGATATGGCGGGGAGCAATCAGCCCCAGCATTTT.

This rearrangement joins TRBV6-6 to TRBJ1-5, with D perhaps matching TRBD1 (5 bases). Germline V gene sequence: CDR1 MNHNY, CDR2 SVGAGI (reference sequence). Trimming cost V 6 bases and J 1 base, with 16 bases left between them. This CDR3 is 16 amino acids long. In DNA form, the CDR3 reads TGTGCCAGCAGATTAACGGGGGATATCAGCAATCAGCCCCAGCATTTT. Translation: CASRLTGDISNQPQHF.

This clone was found once. The chain recombines TRBV5-4 with TRBJ2-7, with TRBD2 identical over 11 bases. The CDR3 runs 15 residues. The V gene end was trimmed by 4 bases and the J gene end by 3 bases; junction bases not matched to a gene: 6. The germline CDR1 and CDR2 sequences are SGHNT and YYREEE (reference sequence). The chain's CDR3 is CASSLLAGGRYEQYF. The CDR3 nucleotides are TGTGCCAGCAGCCTTCTAGCGGGAGGCCGCTACGAGCAGTACTTC. Using reference TRBV5-4 and TRBJ2-7 for the parts outside the CDR3, the full variable domain is ETGVTQSPTHLIKTRGQQVTLRCSSQSGHNTVSWYQQALGQGPQFIFQYYREEENGRGNFPPRFSGLQFPNYSSELNVNALELDDSALYLCASSLLAGGRYEQYFGPGTRLTVT.

This sequence joins TRBV12-5 and TRBJ1-1, with D unclear. The length of the CDR3 is 12 residues. V lost 3 bases and J 1 base, leaving 3 bases between the germline ends. The germline V gene has CDR1 LGHNT and CDR2 FRNRAP. Written as DNA, the CDR3 is TGTGCTAGTGGTTTCGGGAACACTGAAGCTTTCTTT. Amino acid sequence: CASGFGNTEAFF. The whole variable domain, filled in from reference TRBV12-5 and TRBJ1-1, reads DARVTQTPRHKVTEMGQEVTMRCQPILGHNTVFWYRQTMMQGLELLAYFRNRAPLDDSGMPKDRFSAEMPDATLATLKIQPSEPRDSAVYFCASGFGNTEAFFGQGTRLTVV.

V gene TRBV5-6 combines with J gene TRBJ1-5, with D unresolved. Germline V gene lookup returns CDR1 SGHDT and CDR2 YYEEEE. There are 11 residues in the CDR3. Trimming cost V 5 bases and J 10 bases, with 10 bases left between them. CDR3 nucleotides: TGTGCCAGCAGTCCGAGACATCCCCAGCATTTT. Translated, it gives CASSPRHPQHF.

The chain joins TRBV7-6 to TRBJ2-5; D is possibly TRBD1 (7 bases). V lost 1 base and J 5 bases, leaving 17 bases between the germline ends. The CDR3 is 16 residues long. Per germline, CDR1 SGHVS and CDR2 FNYEAQ. In DNA, the CDR3 is TGTGCCAGCAGCTTAGTATCAGGGGGTCGGGGGGAGACCCAGTACTTC. Its translation is CASSLVSGGRGETQYF.

J is TRBJ2-7 and V is TRBV7-8; 7 bases align to TRBD2. CDR1 is SGHVS and CDR2 is FQNEAQ in the germline V gene. This CDR3 contains 14 residues. The junction had 3 bases not matched to a gene; V was cut back by 2 bases and J by 2 bases. DNA for the CDR3: TGTGCCAGCAGCTTATGGGAGGGACCCTACGAGCAGTACTTC. Protein product: CASSLWEGPYEQYF.

This clone came up once. V gene TRBV6-4 combines with J gene TRBJ1-1, with 7 bases lining up with TRBD1. Germline CDR1 reads MRHNA; CDR2 reads SNTAGT. The V gene end was trimmed by 6 bases and the J gene end by 5 bases; junction bases not matched to a gene: 6. This CDR3 is built from 13 residues. CDR3 DNA: TGTGCCAGCAGGGAGACAGGGCGGACTGAAGCTTTCTTT. Its protein is CASRETGRTEAFF.

V usage is TRBV5-6 and J usage is TRBJ2-6; 7 bases match TRBD1. V lost 4 bases, J lost 0 bases, and 4 bases stayed unmatched. Germline values: CDR1 SGHDT, CDR2 YYEEEE. This CDR3 is 16 amino acids long. The chain's CDR3 is CASSGGQLSGANVLTF. As DNA, the CDR3 is TGTGCCAGCAGCGGGGGACAGCTCTCTGGGGCCAACGTCCTGACTTTC.

In this sample, this clone turned up once. The chain is built from TRBV27 and TRBJ1-6; 12 bases agree with TRBD1. The CDR3 covers 17 residues. Germline CDR1 reads MNHEY; CDR2 reads SMNVEV (reference sequence). J lost 7 bases, V lost 6 bases, and 10 bases had no gene match. The CDR3 bases are TGTGCCAGCAGACTATTGTGGGACAGGGGGCCCAATTCACCCCTCCACTTT. Translating it yields CASRLLWDRGPNSPLHF.

This chain uses TRBV11-2 with TRBJ1-2, with TRBD1 as a possible D gene (6 bases). Germline V gene sequence: CDR1 SGHAT, CDR2 FQNNGV. V was pared by 6 bases and J by 5 bases, with 19 bases between. The CDR3 consists of 15 residues. In DNA form, the CDR3 reads TGTGCCAGCAGGCGCGATGGGGACAAGTGGTATGGCTACACCTTC. Translation gives CASRRDGDKWYGYTF.

This clone was seen only once. CDR3 nucleotide sequence: TGTGCCAGCATCCTTAGGGGACTAGCTACAGATACGCAGTATTTT. It yields the protein CASILRGLATDTQYF. The rearrangement joins TRBV2 to TRBJ2-3, with 9 bases lining up with TRBD2. V lost 7 bases to trimming and J lost 3 bases; unmatched junction nucleotides: 8. From germline, CDR1 is SNHLY and CDR2 FYNNEI. The CDR3 runs to 15 residues. The entire variable domain, with the rest obtained from reference TRBV2 and TRBJ2-3, is as follows: EPEVTQTPSHQVTQMGQEVILRCVPISNHLYFYWYRQILGQKVEFLVSFYNNEISEKSEIFDDQFSVERPDGSNFTLKIRSTKLEDSAMYFCASILRGLATDTQYFGPGTRLTVL.

This clone has only one observation. The V call is TRBV30, the J call TRBJ2-7; 11 bases are shared with TRBD2. After removal of 0 bases from V and 6 bases from J, the junction contained 1 base not matched to a gene. Germline values: CDR1 GTSNPN, CDR2 SVGIG (reference sequence). This CDR3 spans 13 amino acids. The CDR3 sequence is CAWSVGTSGEQYF. The DNA of the CDR3 is TGTGCCTGGAGTGTAGGGACTAGCGGCGAGCAGTACTTC.

V usage is TRBV6-5 and J usage is TRBJ1-5; the match to TRBD1 covers 10 bases. The V segment lost 4 bases and the J segment 2 bases; nucleotides outside the gene matches: 2. Germline V gene data show CDR1 as MNHEY and CDR2 as SVGAGI. CDR3 length equals 15 residues. This chain's CDR3 is CASSSTGGGNQPQHF. The DNA of the CDR3 is TGTGCCAGCAGTTCGACAGGGGGCGGCAATCAGCCCCAGCATTTT.

CDR3 in amino acids: CASSFVSGARNEQFF. The CDR3 nucleotides read TGTGCCAGCAGCTTCGTCTCAGGGGCGCGCAATGAGCAGTTCTTC. This chain joins TRBV11-2 and TRBJ2-1, with TRBD1 as a possible D gene (6 bases). Germline CDR1 and CDR2: SGHAT and FQNNGV. This CDR3 is 15 amino acids long. The V end was cut by 3 bases, the J end by 6 bases, with 15 bases between. The full variable domain, completed using reference TRBV11-2 and TRBJ2-1, is EAGVAQSPRYKIIEKRQSVAFWCNPISGHATLYWYQQILGQGPKLLIQFQNNGVVDDSQLPKDRFSAERLKGVDSTLKIQPAKLEDSAVYLCASSFVSGARNEQFFGPGTRLTVL.

This chain links TRBV10-1 with TRBJ2-1; tentative D call: TRBD1 (6 bases). With 6 bases removed from V and 0 bases from J, the gap between germline ends came to 12 bases. The CDR3 covers 15 residues. CDR1 is WNHNN and CDR2 is SYGVQD in the germline V gene (reference sequence). CDR3 residues: CASREDRSSYNEQFF. CDR3 sequence (DNA): TGCGCCAGCAGGGAGGACAGATCCTCCTACAATGAGCAGTTCTTC.

J is TRBJ2-7 and V is TRBV5-4; 7 bases match TRBD1. Per the germline V gene, CDR1 is SGHNT and CDR2 is YYREEE (reference sequence). The CDR3 loop spans 14 amino acids. J lost 0 bases, V lost 4 bases, and 4 bases had no gene match. DNA of the CDR3: TGTGCCAGCAGCCCTCAGGGGGTCTCCTACGAGCAGTACTTC. Amino acids: CASSPQGVSYEQYF.

This sequence joins TRBV5-4 and TRBJ2-7, with D possibly being TRBD1 (5 bases). Germline CDR1 reads SGHNT; CDR2 reads YYREEE (reference sequence). The CDR3 is 14 residues long. Between the trimmed V and J ends, which lost 0 bases and 7 bases, there was a span of 14 bases. CDR3 amino acids: CASSLDPWGGEQYF. The CDR3 DNA follows: TGTGCCAGCAGCTTGGACCCATGGGGCGGAGAGCAGTACTTC.

This clone was picked up a small number of times. The gene calls are TRBV30 and TRBJ1-6; TRBD1 matches at 9 bases. V shed 5 bases, J shed 9 bases, and the junction held 5 bases outside the gene matches. The length of the CDR3 is 13 residues. Germline V CDR1 and CDR2: GTSNPN, SVGIG (reference sequence). In DNA form, the CDR3 reads TGTGCCTGGGATGGGACAGGGAGTTCACCCCTCCACTTT. Residues: CAWDGTGSSPLHF.

The chain recombines TRBV28 with TRBJ2-2; 9 bases align to TRBD2. From germline, CDR1 is MDHEN and CDR2 SYDVKM. The CDR3 is 15 amino acids. V was clipped by 7 bases and J by 3 bases; unmatched bases: 6. The CDR3 DNA reads as TGTGCCAGCAACAGCGGGGGGCCGGACACCGGGGAGCTGTTTTTT. Its translation is CASNSGGPDTGELFF.

The rearrangement joins TRBV5-1 to TRBJ2-2; D is uncertain. This CDR3 spans 16 amino acids. The V end was cut by 0 bases, the J end by 7 bases, with 16 bases between. The germline V gene encodes CDR1 SGHRS and CDR2 YFSETQ. The CDR3: CASSLGSYGFYGELFF. The CDR3 DNA reads as TGCGCCAGCAGCTTGGGTTCCTACGGGTTTTACGGGGAGCTGTTTTTT.

V is TRBV6-5 and J is TRBJ2-2; 9 bases are a match to TRBD1. In germline, CDR1 is MNHEY, CDR2 SVGAGI. J was trimmed by 7 bases and V by 2 bases; bases with no gene match: 8. CDR3 length equals 16 residues. The CDR3 region has the DNA TGTGCCAGCAGTTACGCTACAGGGGGCTTGGTCGGGGAGCTGTTTTTT. It specifies CASSYATGGLVGELFF.

This rearrangement joins TRBV5-1 to TRBJ2-2, with D perhaps matching TRBD2 (6 bases). V shed 5 bases and J shed 1 base, with 15 bases lying between them. Germline V gene data show CDR1 as SGHRS and CDR2 as YFSETQ. The CDR3 contains 16 residues. Written as DNA, the CDR3 is TGCGCCAGCAGTGCCAGGACTACCCTGAACACCGGGGAGCTGTTTTTT. As protein: CASSARTTLNTGELFF. Full variable domain (remainder filled in from reference TRBV5-1 and TRBJ2-2): KAGVTQTPRYLIKTRGQQVTLSCSPISGHRSVSWYQQTPGQGLQFLFEYFSETQRNKGNFPGRFSGRQFSNSRSEMNVSTLELGDSALYLCASSARTTLNTGELFFGEGSRLTVL.

This chain uses TRBV15 with TRBJ1-2; 7 bases are a match to TRBD1. Germline assignment: CDR1 LNHNV and CDR2 YYDKDF (reference sequence). CDR3 length equals 15 residues. The V segment lost 5 bases and the J segment 5 bases; nucleotides outside the gene matches: 11. CDR3 sequence reads: CATSSGDSLIYGYTF. CDR3 DNA: TGTGCCACCAGCTCGGGGGACAGCTTAATTTATGGCTACACCTTC.

This chain links TRBV27 with TRBJ2-5, with 7 nucleotides matching TRBD2. The CDR3 is made up of 16 amino acids. J lost 2 bases, V lost 2 bases, and 8 bases had no gene match. Germline V gene data show CDR1 as MNHEY and CDR2 as SMNVEV (reference sequence). In DNA form, the CDR3 reads TGTGCCAGCAGTTTAGGATATGGGGAGGGTCAAGAGACCCAGTACTTC. Translating gives CASSLGYGEGQETQYF.

The chain is built from TRBV27 and TRBJ2-1, with D possibly TRBD2 on 5 matching bases. Trimming cost V 7 bases and J 6 bases, with 13 bases left between them. Germline loops: CDR1 MNHEY, CDR2 SMNVEV (reference sequence). CDR3 length: 13 amino acids. This CDR3 reads CASTQSGPNEQFF. The CDR3 DNA is TGTGCCAGCACCCAAAGCGGACCCAATGAGCAGTTCTTC.

The chain has TRBV5-8 and TRBJ2-3, with 7 nucleotides matching TRBD2. This CDR3 region has 15 residues. Germline V gene data show CDR1 as SGHTS and CDR2 as YDEGEE. The trim removed 4 bases at V and 4 bases at J, leaving 9 bases unmatched. CDR3 sequence reads: CASSPGVAGADTQYF. The CDR3 bases are TGTGCCAGCAGCCCGGGCGTGGCGGGGGCAGATACGCAGTATTTT.